The 25 T cell receptor beta chains listed next were all sequenced from one sample in a study of response to subunit inactivated influenza vaccine. In TCRdb, the RT-PCR reads were re-called with MiXCR into one record per CDR3 protein. The repertoire holds 300,000 to 350,000 distinct CDR3 sequences, with approximately 21% as singletons. The sequencing used PBMCs from blood, collected about 19 months after vaccination. The receptors were sampled from a man between 45 and 75 years old who received an inactivated influenza vaccine.

This clonotype was seen at least ten times. A junction end diverges from the germline sequence, so it may reflect a read error. V and J are TRBV5-1 and TRBJ1-5; TRBD1 might be the D (5 bases). The CDR3 sequence is 15 residues long. Germline CDR1 is SGHRS and CDR2 is YFSETQ. The CDR3 nucleotides are TGTGCCAGCTCACTGGGGGGGGGTAGCAATCAGCCCCAGCATTTT. The encoded protein is CASSLGGGSNQPQHF.

There are many counts of this clonotype. The CDR3, as DNA: TGCGCCAGCAGCCTAAGGGCTAGCGGGGCGCTACAAATCTACAATGAGCAGTTCTTC. Protein sequence: CASSLRASGALQIYNEQFF. The chain couples TRBV5-1 to TRBJ2-1, with TRBD2 identical over 9 bases. There are 19 residues in the CDR3. Germline CDR1 and CDR2: SGHRS and YFSETQ. J gave up 3 bases and V 4 bases, and 17 bases lay outside the gene matches. Filled out from reference TRBV5-1 and TRBJ2-1, the complete variable domain reads KAGVTQTPRYLIKTRGQQVTLSCSPISGHRSVSWYQQTPGQGLQFLFEYFSETQRNKGNFPGRFSGRQFSNSRSEMNVSTLELGDSALYLCASSLRASGALQIYNEQFFGPGTRLTVL.

The sample holds a few counts of this clonotype. The chain combines TRBV21-1 with TRBJ1-2; no DNA check was done on the table's D call, TRBD1. TRBV21-1 is listed as a pseudogene. The CDR3 has 16 amino acids. CDR3: CASSKIFGRGDYGYTF. The CDR3 DNA reads TGTGCCAGCAGCAAAATATTCGGCAGGGGGGACTATGGCTACACCTTC.

Here the CDR3 reads CASSAAVWEGYTF. Written as DNA, the CDR3 is TGTGCCAGCAGTGCGGCCGTCTGGGAAGGCTACACCTTC. This chain links TRBV27 with TRBJ1-2; D is undetermined. V lost 5 bases and J 8 bases, leaving 15 bases between the germline ends. Per the germline V gene, CDR1 is MNHEY and CDR2 is SMNVEV (reference sequence). This CDR3 has 13 residues.

The chain links TRBV11-2 to TRBJ1-1, with TRBD1 matching 9 bases. Germline trimming cut 5 bases from V and 4 bases from J; bases unmatched to any gene: 11. Per germline, CDR1 SGHAT and CDR2 FQNNGV. This CDR3 contains 16 residues. The CDR3, as DNA: TGTGCCAGCAGCCGAGGACAGGGGCCCATGGGCACTGAAGCTTTCTTT. Its protein product is CASSRGQGPMGTEAFF.

This clonotype occurred many times. This chain uses TRBV11-2 with TRBJ1-2; tentative D call: TRBD1 (6 bases). CDR3 length: 15 amino acids. Germline V gives CDR1 SGHAT, CDR2 FQNNGV. V was pared by 3 bases and J by 8 bases, with 19 bases between. The CDR3 loop is CASSFNRDGVWGYTF. The CDR3, as DNA: TGTGCCAGCAGCTTCAACAGGGATGGTGTGTGGGGCTACACCTTC.

This clonotype was recorded many times. CDR3 nucleotide sequence: TGTGCCAGCAGTTCGGGACAGGGGTATTCACCCCTCCACTTT. This encodes CASSSGQGYSPLHF. This chain joins TRBV12-3 or TRBV12-4 and TRBJ1-6; 10 positions agree with TRBD1. This CDR3 has 14 amino acids. Trimming took 4 bases from V and 8 from J; bases not matched to a gene: 2.

The CDR3 region has the DNA TGTGCCAGCAATAGCGGTCTCACAGATACGCAGTATTTT. Its protein is CASNSGLTDTQYF. This chain uses TRBV2 with TRBJ2-3, with D tentatively TRBD2 (6 bases). Germline values: CDR1 SNHLY, CDR2 FYNNEI. The V end was cut by 7 bases, the J end by 2 bases, with 10 bases between. This CDR3 is 13 amino acids long.

Only a few counts were recorded for this clonotype. The V and J genes are TRBV7-9 and TRBJ1-1; tentatively, D is TRBD1 (5 bases). The V end was cut by 0 bases, the J end by 0 bases, with 14 bases between. Looked up from germline, CDR1 is SEHNR and CDR2 is FQNEAQ (reference sequence). This CDR3 contains 17 residues. This CDR3 reads CASSLAWAGQMNTEAFF. In DNA form, the CDR3 reads TGTGCCAGCAGCTTAGCCTGGGCGGGGCAGATGAACACTGAAGCTTTCTTT.

The genes are TRBV7-6 and TRBJ2-5, with D unclear. V was cut by 5 bases and J by 1 base, with 14 bases left in between. Germline loops: CDR1 SGHVS, CDR2 FNYEAQ. The CDR3 totals 15 residues. DNA for the CDR3: TGTGCCAGCAGCCCCCGTTATCTCTCCCAAGAGACCCAGTACTTC. Residues: CASSPRYLSQETQYF.

The rearrangement links TRBV3-1 to TRBJ1-1; weak D call: TRBD1 (5 bases). The CDR3 is made up of 13 amino acids. V was trimmed by 11 bases and J by 4 bases, leaving 17 bases between them. Germline CDR1 reads LGHDT; CDR2 reads YNNKEL (reference sequence). DNA of the CDR3: TGTGCCTCTCGGGGCAGGTCCCCCACTGAAGCTTTCTTT. Translated: CASRGRSPTEAFF.

The chain couples TRBV12-3 or TRBV12-4 to TRBJ2-2; D not resolved. There are 15 residues in the CDR3. The V gene lost 6 bases and the J gene lost 2 bases, with 13 bases spanning the gap. Here the CDR3 reads CASRFGPINTGELFF. CDR3 bases: TGTGCCAGCAGATTCGGACCGATTAACACCGGGGAGCTGTTTTTT.

J is TRBJ2-1 and V is TRBV19; D unresolved. Between the trimmed V and J ends, which lost 4 bases and 4 bases, there was a span of 5 bases. The CDR3 has 12 residues. The germline CDR1 and CDR2 sequences are LNHDA and SQIVND (reference sequence). CDR3 DNA: TGTGCCAGTAGTACAGTATACAATGAGCAGTTCTTC. Amino acid sequence: CASSTVYNEQFF.

This chain uses TRBV7-2 with TRBJ1-4; no reliable D call. Germline CDR1 SGHTA, CDR2 FQGNSA. The CDR3 consists of 13 residues. The V end was cut by 1 base, the J end by 3 bases, with 3 bases between. Here the CDR3 reads CASSLGANEKLFF. The CDR3 DNA reads as TGTGCCAGCAGCTTAGGAGCTAATGAAAAACTGTTTTTT.

In this sample, this clonotype turned up many times. The chain combines TRBV7-2 with TRBJ1-1; D gene ambiguous. The CDR3 is 13 residues long. Trimming removed 5 bases at V and 1 base at J, with 8 bases between. Germline CDR1 reads SGHTA; CDR2 reads FQGNSA. The CDR3 DNA follows: TGTGCCAGCAGCAAAGGACCGAACACTGAAGCTTTCTTT. The encoded protein is CASSKGPNTEAFF.

The chain employs TRBV12-3 or TRBV12-4 and TRBJ2-7; D is unclear. This CDR3 has 12 amino acids. V was shortened by 5 bases and J by 9 bases, with 14 bases between the two germline ends. This chain's CDR3 is CASSASLGMQYF. CDR3 DNA sequence: TGTGCCAGCAGTGCCTCACTTGGGATGCAGTACTTC.

This clonotype was picked up a small number of times. The chain is built from TRBV9 and TRBJ2-5, with unresolved D. Per germline, CDR1 SGDLS and CDR2 YYNGEE. The CDR3 covers 15 residues. The V end was cut by 0 bases, the J end by 2 bases, with 11 bases between. The CDR3 is CASSVGPASQETQYF. The CDR3 DNA reads as TGTGCCAGCAGCGTAGGTCCGGCTAGTCAAGAGACCCAGTACTTC. Full variable domain (remainder filled in from reference TRBV9 and TRBJ2-5): DSGVTQTPKHLITATGQRVTLRCSPRSGDLSVYWYQQSLDQGLQFLIQYYNGEERAKGNILERFSAQQFPDLHSELNLSSLELGDSALYFCASSVGPASQETQYFGPGTRLLVL.

There are a few counts of this clonotype. This chain links TRBV3-1 with TRBJ1-2, with D possibly matching TRBD1 (6 bases). Trimming cost V 7 bases and J 8 bases, with 11 bases left between them. The CDR3 sequence is 11 residues long. Germline V gives CDR1 LGHDT, CDR2 YNNKEL (reference sequence). CDR3 amino acids: CASIGTWGYTF. CDR3 sequence (DNA): TGTGCCAGCATCGGGACATGGGGCTACACCTTC.

The V and J genes are TRBV20-1 and TRBJ1-1; the D gene is possibly TRBD1 (5 bases). Trimming pared 4 bases from V and 10 bases from J, leaving 13 bases between. CDR3 length equals 11 residues. Germline assignment: CDR1 DFQATT and CDR2 SNEGSKA (reference sequence). CDR3 region: CSATQQVAAFF. The CDR3 region has the DNA TGCAGTGCTACTCAACAGGTTGCAGCTTTCTTT.

The rearrangement uses TRBV15 and TRBJ2-1; D remains unclear. V gave up 0 bases and J gave up 2 bases, with 11 bases separating them. Germline CDR1 is LNHNV and CDR2 is YYDKDF (reference sequence). CDR3 length: 16 residues. This CDR3 reads CATSRDRLTPYNEQFF. The CDR3 nucleotides are TGTGCCACCAGCAGAGATCGGTTGACACCCTACAATGAGCAGTTCTTC.

The chain joins TRBV12-3 or TRBV12-4 to TRBJ1-3; D may be TRBD1 (6 bases). The CDR3 is 16 amino acids. V was trimmed by 5 bases and J by 6 bases, leaving 20 bases between them. The CDR3 spells CASSQSGTQIQNTIYF. DNA for the CDR3: TGTGCCAGCAGTCAATCCGGGACACAAATTCAAAACACCATATATTTT.

This clonotype was seen a handful of times. The gene calls are TRBV12-3 or TRBV12-4 and TRBJ1-5, with 8 bases aligning to TRBD1. Losses at the gene ends were 6 bases for V and 4 bases for J; bases not matched to a gene: 8. The CDR3 covers 15 residues. This CDR3 is CASSFSHRGNQPQHF. The CDR3 DNA follows: TGTGCCAGCAGCTTCAGCCACAGGGGGAATCAGCCCCAGCATTTT.

This rearrangement joins TRBV7-8 to TRBJ1-5; no definite D call. Per germline, CDR1 SGHVS and CDR2 FQNEAQ. V was cut by 3 bases and J by 2 bases, with 8 bases left in between. CDR3 size: 14 residues. CDR3 in amino acids: CASSFRNGNQPQHF. The CDR3, as DNA: TGTGCCAGCAGCTTCCGGAATGGCAATCAGCCCCAGCATTTT.

The V gene is TRBV4-3, the J gene TRBJ1-3; 8 bases agree with TRBD1. V lost 1 base and J lost 3; bases outside the gene matches: 2. The CDR3 covers 15 residues. Germline CDR1 is LGHNA and CDR2 is YSLEER. CDR3 in DNA: TGCGCCAGCAGCCAAGGGACAGGGTTTGGAAACACCATATATTTT. It codes for CASSQGTGFGNTIYF.

Only a few counts were recorded for this clonotype. The chain joins TRBV3-1 to TRBJ1-5; possibly TRBD1 for D (5 bases). Per the germline V gene, CDR1 is LGHDT and CDR2 is YNNKEL (reference sequence). The length of the CDR3 is 15 residues. Trimming took off 0 bases at V and 6 bases at J, with 12 bases between the two ends. The CDR3 coding sequence is TGTGCCAGCAGCCAAGATCTCCGGGGCAGTCAGCCCCAGCATTTT. It is translated as CASSQDLRGSQPQHF.